The 10 T cell receptor beta chains reported below all come from one sample, sequenced in a study of HIV-infected children after antiretroviral therapy interruption. A 3' RACE protocol on RNA, with unique molecular identifiers, produced the TCR library. TCRdb itself ran the 3' RACE reads through MiXCR, one entry per CDR3 protein. The table lists some 90,000 distinct CDR3 sequences, less than 7% of them singletons. The treatment here: PENTA 11 planned treatment interruption arm or continuous ART arm. Sample: CD45RA+ CD4+ T cells from PBMCs, pooled from several time points, taken from a donor given antiretroviral therapy, either interrupted or continuous. Documented subset: naive CD4+ CD45RA+ CD45RO- T cells. These receptor sequences come from a pool of human donors with HIV.

At least ten counts were recorded for this clonotype. The chain recombines TRBV12-3 or TRBV12-4 with TRBJ1-5, with D unclear. This CDR3 is built from 13 residues. Trimming left V 4 bases short and J 7 bases short, with 11 bases between. CDR3 loop: CASSSSLIQPQHF. The CDR3 nucleotides are TGTGCCAGCAGTTCCTCTCTAATACAGCCCCAGCATTTT.

This clonotype was recorded a few times. This chain connects TRBV10-3 to TRBJ1-6; 10 bases fit TRBD1. V lost 10 bases and J lost 8; bases outside the gene matches: 2. This CDR3 has 12 residues. Germline CDR1 is ENHRY and CDR2 is SYGVKD. CDR3 sequence (DNA): TGTGCCACGGGGACAGGGGATTCACCCCTCCACTTT. Protein product: CATGTGDSPLHF.

The chain combines TRBV7-9 with TRBJ2-1; D is perhaps TRBD1 or TRBD2 (6 bases each). CDR3 length: 13 amino acids. V was clipped by 4 bases and J by 14 bases, with 18 bases between them. Per germline, CDR1 SEHNR and CDR2 FQNEAQ (reference sequence). CDR3 coding DNA: TGTGCCAGCAGCTCCTCCGGGGGCTGGGGGGAGTTCTTC. Its translation: CASSSSGGWGEFF.

This clonotype was found many times. The J gene is TRBJ2-5, the V gene TRBV20-1; TRBD2 aligns across 10 bases. Germline V gives CDR1 DFQATT, CDR2 SNEGSKA (reference sequence). The J segment lost 1 base and the V segment lost 3 bases, leaving 8 bases of the junction unmatched. The length of the CDR3 is 16 residues. Written as DNA, the CDR3 is TGCAGTGCTAGTAAAGAGCGGGGGGGCTTCCAAGAGACCCAGTACTTC. This gives the protein CSASKERGGFQETQYF.

The chain is built from TRBV4-1 and TRBJ2-7; 7 nucleotides agree with TRBD1. The length of the CDR3 is 17 residues. After removal of 2 bases from V and 6 bases from J, the junction contained 16 bases not matched to a gene. CDR1 and CDR2 from the germline V gene are MGHRA and YSYEKL. In nucleotides, the CDR3 is TGCGCCAGCAGCCAACCCTTAAAAGACAGGGACCCCGGCGAGCAGTACTTC. It yields the protein CASSQPLKDRDPGEQYF.

Remarks on this clonotype: The germline gene is not matched at one end of the junction; a read error may be the cause. The DNA of the CDR3 is TGTGCCAGCGGTGATGAGGGGGATTCGCCCCTCTACTTT. It encodes CASGDEGDSPLYF. The chain uses TRBV6-6 and TRBJ1-6, with D possibly matching TRBD1 (6 bases). CDR3 length equals 13 residues. CDR1 is MNHNY, CDR2 SVGAGI, per germline (reference sequence).

This rearrangement joins TRBV5-1 to TRBJ2-3, with D possibly TRBD1 on 5 matching bases. The CDR3 length is 15 residues. The germline V gene has CDR1 SGHRS and CDR2 YFSETQ. Trimming took off 2 bases at V and 2 bases at J, with 12 bases between the two ends. The CDR3 region is CASSFGAYTTDTQYF. For the CDR3, the DNA is TGCGCCAGCAGCTTTGGGGCCTATACCACAGATACGCAGTATTTT.

This clonotype showed up many times. The chain uses TRBV7-2 and TRBJ2-7, with 8 positions matching TRBD1. Germline loops: CDR1 SGHTA, CDR2 FQGNSA. Losses at the gene ends were 0 bases for V and 5 bases for J; bases not matched to a gene: 6. The CDR3 is 15 amino acids. CDR3 protein: CASSLAWTGTHEQYF. The CDR3 region has the DNA TGTGCCAGCAGCTTAGCTTGGACAGGGACCCACGAGCAGTACTTC.

The chain uses TRBV25-1 and TRBJ1-5; tentatively, D is TRBD1 (6 bases). Germline CDR1 MGHDK, CDR2 SYGVNS. V was clipped by 9 bases and J by 1 base, with 22 bases between them. The length of the CDR3 is 17 residues. Written as DNA, the CDR3 is TGTGCCAGTAGTATCGTGGCAGGGGACACCAGCAATCAGCCCCAGCATTTT. Protein product: CASSIVAGDTSNQPQHF.

Ten or more counts support this clonotype. V and J are TRBV20-1 and TRBJ2-7; the D is unclear. From germline, CDR1 is DFQATT and CDR2 SNEGSKA (reference sequence). V was clipped by 4 bases and J by 2 bases, with 12 bases between them. This CDR3 spans 13 amino acids. This CDR3 is CSATTSPAYEQYF. CDR3 bases: TGCAGTGCTACTACATCGCCTGCCTACGAGCAGTACTTC.